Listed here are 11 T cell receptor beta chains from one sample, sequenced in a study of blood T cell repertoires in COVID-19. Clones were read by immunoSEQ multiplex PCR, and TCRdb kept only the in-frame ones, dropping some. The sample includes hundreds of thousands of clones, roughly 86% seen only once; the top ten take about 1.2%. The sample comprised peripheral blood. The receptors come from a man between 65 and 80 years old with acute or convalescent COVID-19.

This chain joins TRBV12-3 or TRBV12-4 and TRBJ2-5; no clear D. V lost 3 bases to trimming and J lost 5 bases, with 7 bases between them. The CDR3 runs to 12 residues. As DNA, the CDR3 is TGTGCCAGCAGTTTCTACGGGGAGACCCAGTACTTC. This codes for CASSFYGETQYF.

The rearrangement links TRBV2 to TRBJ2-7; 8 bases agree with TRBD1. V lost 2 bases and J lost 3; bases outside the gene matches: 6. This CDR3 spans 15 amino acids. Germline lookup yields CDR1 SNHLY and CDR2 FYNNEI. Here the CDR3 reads CASSETSGGNYEQYF. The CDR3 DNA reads TGTGCCAGCAGTGAAACTTCAGGGGGCAACTACGAGCAGTACTTC. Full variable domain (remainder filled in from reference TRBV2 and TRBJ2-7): EPEVTQTPSHQVTQMGQEVILRCVPISNHLYFYWYRQILGQKVEFLVSFYNNEISEKSEIFDDQFSVERPDGSNFTLKIRSTKLEDSAMYFCASSETSGGNYEQYFGPGTRLTVT.

As DNA, the CDR3 is TGTGCCAGCAGTTCACCGGACAGCAACTATGGCTACACCTTC. Its protein is CASSSPDSNYGYTF. V gene TRBV28 combines with J gene TRBJ1-2, with D tentatively TRBD1 (6 bases). Trimming took 4 bases from V and 2 from J, leaving 11 bases between them. The CDR3 sequence is 14 residues long. Germline CDR1 and CDR2: MDHEN and SYDVKM.

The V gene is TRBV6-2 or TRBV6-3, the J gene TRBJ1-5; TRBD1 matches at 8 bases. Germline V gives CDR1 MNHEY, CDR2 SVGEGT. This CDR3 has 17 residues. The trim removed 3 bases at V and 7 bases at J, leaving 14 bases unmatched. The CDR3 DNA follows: TGTGCCAGCAGTTATGCAGGGGGCCGCGCCGTACGCCAGCCCCAGCATTTT. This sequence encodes CASSYAGGRAVRQPQHF.

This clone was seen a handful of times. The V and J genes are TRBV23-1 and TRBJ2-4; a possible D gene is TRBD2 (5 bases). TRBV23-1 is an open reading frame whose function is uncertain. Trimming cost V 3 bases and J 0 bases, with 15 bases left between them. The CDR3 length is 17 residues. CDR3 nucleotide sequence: TGCGCCAGCAGTCATCCTGTTGGGGAGCTAGCCAAAAACATTCAGTACTTC. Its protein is CASSHPVGELAKNIQYF.

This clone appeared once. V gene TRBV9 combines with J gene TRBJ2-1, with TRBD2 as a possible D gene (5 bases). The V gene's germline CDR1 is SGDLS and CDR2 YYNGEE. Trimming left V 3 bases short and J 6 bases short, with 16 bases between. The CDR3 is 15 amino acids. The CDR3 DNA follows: TGTGCCAGCAGCGCCCGGGATTTCTCTTTCAATGAGCAGTTCTTC. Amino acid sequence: CASSARDFSFNEQFF.

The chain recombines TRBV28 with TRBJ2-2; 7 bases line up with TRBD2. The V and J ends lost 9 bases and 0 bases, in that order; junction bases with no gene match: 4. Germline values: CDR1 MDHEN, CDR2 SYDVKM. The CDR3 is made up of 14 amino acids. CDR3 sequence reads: CASKRGANTGELFF. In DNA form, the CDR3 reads TGTGCCAGTAAGCGGGGCGCGAACACCGGGGAGCTGTTTTTT.

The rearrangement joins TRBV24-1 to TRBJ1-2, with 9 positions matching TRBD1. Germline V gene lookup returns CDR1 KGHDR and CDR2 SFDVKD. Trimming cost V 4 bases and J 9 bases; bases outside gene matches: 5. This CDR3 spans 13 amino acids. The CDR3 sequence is CATSEGQGRSYTF. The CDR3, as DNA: TGTGCCACCAGTGAGGGACAGGGTAGGAGCTACACCTTC.

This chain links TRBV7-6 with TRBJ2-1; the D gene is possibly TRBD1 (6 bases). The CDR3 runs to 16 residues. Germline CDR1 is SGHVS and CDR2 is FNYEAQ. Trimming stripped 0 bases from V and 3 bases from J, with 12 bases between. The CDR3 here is CASSLAAGVDYNEQFF. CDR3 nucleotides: TGTGCCAGCAGCTTAGCGGCAGGGGTAGACTACAATGAGCAGTTCTTC.

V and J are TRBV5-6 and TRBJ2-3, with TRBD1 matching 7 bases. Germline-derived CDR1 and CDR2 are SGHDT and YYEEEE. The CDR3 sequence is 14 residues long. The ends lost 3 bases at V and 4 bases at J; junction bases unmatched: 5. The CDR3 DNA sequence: TGTGCCAGCAGCTCTCGACAGGGTTCAGATACGCAGTATTTT. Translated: CASSSRQGSDTQYF.

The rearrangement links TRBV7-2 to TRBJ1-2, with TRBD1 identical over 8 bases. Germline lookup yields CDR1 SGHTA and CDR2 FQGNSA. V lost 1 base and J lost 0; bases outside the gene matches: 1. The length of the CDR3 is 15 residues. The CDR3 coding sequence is TGTGCCAGCAGCTTAGAGGGACAGGCTAACTATGGCTACACCTTC. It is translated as CASSLEGQANYGYTF.